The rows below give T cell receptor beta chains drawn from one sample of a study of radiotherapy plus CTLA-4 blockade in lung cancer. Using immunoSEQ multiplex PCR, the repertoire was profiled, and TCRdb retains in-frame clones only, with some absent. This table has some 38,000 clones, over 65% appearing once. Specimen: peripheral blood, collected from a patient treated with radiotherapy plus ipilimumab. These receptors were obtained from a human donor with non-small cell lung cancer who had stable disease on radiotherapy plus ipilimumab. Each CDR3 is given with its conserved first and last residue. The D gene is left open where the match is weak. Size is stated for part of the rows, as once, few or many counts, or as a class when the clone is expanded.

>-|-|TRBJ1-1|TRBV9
CASSEVGGWTEAFF
TGTGCCAGCAGTGAGGTCGGGGGGTGGACTGAAGCTTTCTTT
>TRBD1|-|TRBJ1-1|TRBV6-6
CASTRVTGGAAEAFF
TGTGCCAGCACCAGGGTCACAGGGGGCGCGGCTGAAGCTTTCTTT
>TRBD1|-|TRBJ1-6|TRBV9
CASSVFDRDSPLHF
TGTGCCAGCAGCGTCTTTGACAGGGATTCACCCCTCCACTTT
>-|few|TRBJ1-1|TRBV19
CASSIEGAVSAEAFF
TGTGCCAGTAGTATAGAGGGTGCGGTGAGCGCTGAAGCTTTCTTT
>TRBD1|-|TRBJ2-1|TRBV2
CASRTDRSSYNEQFF
TGTGCCAGCAGGACGGACAGGAGCTCCTACAATGAGCAGTTCTTC
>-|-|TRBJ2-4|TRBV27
CASRVGIAKNIQYF
TGTGCCAGCAGGGTGGGCATAGCCAAAAACATTCAGTACTTC
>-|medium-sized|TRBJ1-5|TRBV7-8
CASSLGSGVEEPQHF
TGTGCCAGCAGCTTAGGCTCCGGGGTCGAGGAACCCCAGCATTTT
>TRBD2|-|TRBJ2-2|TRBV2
CARSGTSPSTGELFF
TGTGCCAGAAGTGGGACTAGTCCGTCCACCGGGGAGCTGTTTTTT
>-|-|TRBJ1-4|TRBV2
CASSLSGERSGKLFF
TGTGCCAGCAGTTTAAGCGGGGAAAGGTCTGGAAAACTGTTTTTT
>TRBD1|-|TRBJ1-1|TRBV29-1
CSVPPWTGENTEAFF
TGCAGCGTCCCACCGTGGACAGGGGAGAACACTGAAGCTTTCTTT
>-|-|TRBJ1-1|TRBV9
CASSAPGPGAFF
TGTGCCAGCAGCGCACCGGGCCCTGGGGCTTTCTTT
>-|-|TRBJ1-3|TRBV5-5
CASSLSQAGGNTIYF
TGTGCCAGCAGCTTGTCACAGGCCGGAGGGAACACCATATATTTT
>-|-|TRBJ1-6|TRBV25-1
CASSEADRSPLHF
TGTGCCAGCAGTGAAGCGGATCGATCACCCCTCCACTTT
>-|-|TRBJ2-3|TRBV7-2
CASSFRESTDTQYF
TGTGCCAGCAGCTTCAGGGAAAGCACAGATACGCAGTATTTT
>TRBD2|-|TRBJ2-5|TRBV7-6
CASSLGLARGWETQYF
TGTGCCAGCAGCCTCGGACTAGCGAGGGGGTGGGAGACCCAGTACTTC
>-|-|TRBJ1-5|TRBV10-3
CAIRDSDQPQHF
TGTGCCATACGGGATTCCGATCAGCCCCAGCATTTT
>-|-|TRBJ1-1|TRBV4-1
CASSQDLAGVTEAFF
TGCGCCAGCAGCCAAGACTTAGCAGGGGTCACTGAAGCTTTCTTT
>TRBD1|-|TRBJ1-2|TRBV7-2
CASSPQPGQGFGYTF
TGTGCCAGCAGCCCCCAACCGGGACAGGGGTTTGGCTACACCTTC
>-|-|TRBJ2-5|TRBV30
CAWSGDPPVRETQYF
TGTGCCTGGAGTGGGGACCCCCCGGTGCGAGAGACCCAGTACTTC
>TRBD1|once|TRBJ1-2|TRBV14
CASSRDRVFGYGYTF
TGTGCCAGCAGCCGAGACAGGGTTTTTGGCTATGGCTACACCTTC
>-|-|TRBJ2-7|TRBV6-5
CASSYGTHAEQYF
TGTGCCAGCAGTTACGGGACACACGCCGAGCAGTACTTC
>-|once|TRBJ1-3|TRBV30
CAWRSSGNTIYF
TGTGCCTGGAGGAGCTCTGGAAACACCATATATTTT
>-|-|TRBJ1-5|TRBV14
CASSQDKGGPQHF
TGTGCCAGCAGCCAAGATAAGGGAGGGCCCCAGCATTTT
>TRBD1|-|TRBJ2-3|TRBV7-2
CASSDRGQDTQYF
TGTGCCAGCAGTGACAGGGGGCAGGATACGCAGTATTTT
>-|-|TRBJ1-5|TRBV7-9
CASSTPGGTNQPQHF
TGTGCCAGCAGCACCCCGGGGGGGACCAATCAGCCCCAGCATTTT
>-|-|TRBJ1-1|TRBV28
CASSLSRDEAFF
TGTGCCAGCAGTTTAAGTCGGGATGAAGCTTTCTTT
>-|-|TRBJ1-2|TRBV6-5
CASSYSATGYYGYTF
TGTGCCAGCAGTTACTCCGCCACAGGGTACTATGGCTACACCTTC
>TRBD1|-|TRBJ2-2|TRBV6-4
CASSGATGDTGELFF
TGTGCCAGCAGTGGAGCGACAGGGGACACCGGGGAGCTGTTTTTT
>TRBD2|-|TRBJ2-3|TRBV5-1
CASSFTEPPGGTQYF
TGCGCCAGCAGCTTCACCGAACCCCCGGGAGGTACGCAGTATTTT
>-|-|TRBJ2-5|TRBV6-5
CASSEEGDSGTQYF
TGTGCCAGCAGTGAGGAAGGGGACTCGGGGACCCAGTACTTC
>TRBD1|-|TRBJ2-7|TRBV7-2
CASSRTGTGDYEQYF
TGTGCCAGCAGCCGGACAGGGACAGGGGACTACGAGCAGTACTTC
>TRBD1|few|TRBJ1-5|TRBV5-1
CASSSGTGEGQPQHF
TGCGCCAGCAGCTCCGGGACAGGGGAAGGGCAGCCCCAGCATTTT
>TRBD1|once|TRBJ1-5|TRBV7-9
CASRSLGQGDQPQHF
TGTGCCAGCAGATCTTTGGGACAGGGGGATCAGCCCCAGCATTTT
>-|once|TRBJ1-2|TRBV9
CASSAQGPYGYTF
TGTGCCAGCAGCGCTCAGGGGCCTTATGGCTACACCTTC
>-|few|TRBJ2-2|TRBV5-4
CASSLGYTGELFF
TGTGCCAGCAGCTTGGGATACACCGGGGAGCTGTTTTTT
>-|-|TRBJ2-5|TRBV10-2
CASSESMQTQYF
TGCGCCAGCAGTGAGTCGATGCAGACCCAGTACTTC
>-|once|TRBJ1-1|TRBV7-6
CASSSRLANTEAFF
TGTGCCAGCAGCTCCAGGTTGGCGAACACTGAAGCTTTCTTT
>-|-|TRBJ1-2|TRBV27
CASSFLSSTANYGYTF
TGTGCCAGCAGTTTTCTCTCCTCGACCGCCAACTATGGCTACACCTTC
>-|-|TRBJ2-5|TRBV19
CASQLGNSQETQYF
TGTGCCAGTCAATTAGGGAACAGTCAAGAGACCCAGTACTTC
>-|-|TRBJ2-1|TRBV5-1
CASGLIGNGEQFF
TGCGCCAGCGGGCTAATTGGTAACGGGGAGCAGTTCTTC
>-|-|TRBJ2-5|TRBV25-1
CASSPPGHLQETQYF
TGTGCCAGCAGTCCTCCGGGACATTTGCAAGAGACCCAGTACTTC
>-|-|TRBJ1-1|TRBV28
CASTLGENTEAFF
TGTGCCAGCACCCTGGGAGAGAACACTGAAGCTTTCTTT
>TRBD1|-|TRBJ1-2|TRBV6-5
CASSATGLDYGYTF
TGTGCCAGCAGCGCGACAGGGTTGGACTATGGCTACACCTTC
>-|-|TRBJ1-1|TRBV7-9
CASSPGVAEAFF
TGTGCCAGCAGCCCAGGGGTCGCTGAAGCTTTCTTT
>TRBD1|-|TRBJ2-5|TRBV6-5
CASSPQTGAQETQYF
TGTGCCAGCAGCCCCCAGACAGGGGCCCAAGAGACCCAGTACTTC
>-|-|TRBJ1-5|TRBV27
CASSPHSMLGQPQHF
TGTGCCAGCAGTCCCCATAGTATGCTTGGGCAGCCCCAGCATTTT
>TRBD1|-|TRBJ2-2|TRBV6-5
CASSYGQGIVAGELFF
TGTGCCAGCAGTTACGGACAGGGGATCGTGGCCGGGGAGCTGTTTTTT
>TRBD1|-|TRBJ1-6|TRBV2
CASSDPGQGFNSPLHF
TGTGCCAGCAGTGACCCGGGACAGGGCTTTAATTCACCCCTCCACTTT